The rows below give T cell receptor beta chains drawn from one sample of a study of response to subunit inactivated influenza vaccine. One entry per CDR3 protein, called by TCRdb with MiXCR from the RT-PCR reads. The table includes around 570,000 distinct CDR3 sequences, approximately 7.1% detected once. The sample consisted of PBMCs from blood, taken roughly 24 months after vaccination. The receptor source for this set is a man between 50 and 70 years old who received an inactivated influenza vaccine. Each CDR3 is given without its conserved first and last residue. Expanded clones get a size class; other rows say once, few or many, or leave the size out.

clone_size cdr3_length j_call v_call cdr3_aa
many 17 TRBJ2-2 TRBV9 ASSASGTSGYSNTGELF
- 12 TRBJ1-4 TRBV5-1 ASSWGAGNEKLF
few 13 TRBJ2-3 TRBV7-2 ASSLADSRTDTQY
many 15 TRBJ1-1 TRBV12-3/TRBV12-4 ASRITGTGGRNTEAF
many 12 TRBJ2-7 TRBV7-9 ASSSRDRGDEQY
- 12 TRBJ2-1 TRBV20-1 SAFGLESYNEQF
many 12 TRBJ2-7 TRBV12-3/TRBV12-4 ASSLSGSAYEQY
- 11 TRBJ1-5 TRBV6-2/TRBV6-3 AGSKGENQPQH
few 12 TRBJ1-1 TRBV27 ASSFGRLNTEAF
- 12 TRBJ1-5 TRBV6-2/TRBV6-3 ASSYSASDQPQH
few 13 TRBJ1-1 TRBV30 AWSVGQGFSTEAF
many 15 TRBJ2-5 TRBV7-2 ASSLVGSPFVQETQY
few 17 TRBJ2-3 TRBV27 ASRRKGRALAEHTDTQY
- 13 TRBJ1-2 TRBV6-1 ASSELLRENYGYT
- 11 TRBJ1-1 TRBV10-2 ASSVKRNTEAF